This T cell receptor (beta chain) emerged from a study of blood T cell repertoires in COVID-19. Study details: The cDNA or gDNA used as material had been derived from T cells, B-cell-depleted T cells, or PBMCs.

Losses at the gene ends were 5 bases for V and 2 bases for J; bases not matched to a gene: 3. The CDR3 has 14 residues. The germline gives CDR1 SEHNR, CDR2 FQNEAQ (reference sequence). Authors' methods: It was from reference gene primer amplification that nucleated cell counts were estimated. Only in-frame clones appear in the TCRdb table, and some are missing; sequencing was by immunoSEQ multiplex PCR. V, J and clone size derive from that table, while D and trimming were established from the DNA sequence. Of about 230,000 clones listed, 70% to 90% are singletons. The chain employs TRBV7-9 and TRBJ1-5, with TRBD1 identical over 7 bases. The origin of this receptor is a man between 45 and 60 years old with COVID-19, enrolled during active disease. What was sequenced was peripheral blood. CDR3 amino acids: CASSDGQGNQPQHF. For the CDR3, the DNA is TGTGCCAGCAGCGACGGACAGGGCAATCAGCCCCAGCATTTT.